This T cell receptor (beta chain) is from a study of T cell repertoires in cytomegalovirus infection. Overall study: Both a matching HLA type and CMV infection were indicated by public TCR beta signatures. Study-level points and caveats: The cumulative frequency of public TCR beta families distinguished individuals who carried CMV together with the relevant HLA.

The CDR3 is 14 residues long. Trimming cost V 0 bases and J 8 bases, with 13 bases left between them. Germline lookup yields CDR1 MGHRA and CDR2 YSYEKL. Turning to this clonotype: Its antigen is as yet unknown.

TCRdb called the reads again in MiXCR, with one record for every CDR3 protein. The sample includes about 490,000 distinct CDR3 sequences, less than 30% of them seen just once. The chain carries TRBV4-1 and TRBJ1-2, with D tentatively TRBD1 (5 bases). Material for sequencing was PBMCs. This sequence originates from a human donor in good health (CMV status not recorded). Some clones in this sample may be carry-over from other donors' samples. The CDR3 loop is CASSQDRGRDGYTF. CDR3 nucleotides: TGCGCCAGCAGCCAAGATCGTGGTAGGGACGGCTACACCTTC.